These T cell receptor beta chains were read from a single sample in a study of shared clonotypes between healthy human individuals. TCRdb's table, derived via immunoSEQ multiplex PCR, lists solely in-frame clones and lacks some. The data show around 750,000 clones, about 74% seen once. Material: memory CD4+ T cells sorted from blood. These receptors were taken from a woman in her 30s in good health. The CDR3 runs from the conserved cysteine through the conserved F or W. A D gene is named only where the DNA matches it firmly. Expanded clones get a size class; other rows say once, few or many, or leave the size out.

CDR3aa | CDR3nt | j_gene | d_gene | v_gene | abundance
CASSIGGAGERETQYF | TGTGCCAGTAGTATAGGCGGAGCGGGAGAAAGGGAGACCCAGTACTTC | TRBJ2-5 | TRBD2 | TRBV19 | NA
CASSPQRDLAQYF | TGTGCCAGCAGCCCCCAACGGGATCTCGCGCAGTACTTC | TRBJ2-7 | NA | TRBV7-2 | NA
CASRRPGGADIQYF | TGCGCCAGCAGACGTCCAGGGGGAGCGGACATTCAGTACTTC | TRBJ2-4 | TRBD1 | TRBV5-1 | NA
CASSFAGRANNEQFF | TGTGCCAGCAGCTTCGCGGGACGCGCTAACAATGAGCAGTTCTTC | TRBJ2-1 | NA | TRBV7-9 | few
CASSQIEGISNYGYTF | TGCGCCAGCAGCCAAATAGAGGGAATTTCTAACTATGGCTACACCTTC | TRBJ1-2 | NA | TRBV5-1 | NA
CASSQDAQNTDTQYF | TGTGCCAGCAGCCAAGATGCCCAGAACACAGATACGCAGTATTTT | TRBJ2-3 | NA | TRBV4-2 | NA
CASMWEQNTEAFF | TGTGCCAGCATGTGGGAGCAGAACACTGAAGCTTTCTTT | TRBJ1-1 | NA | TRBV6-6 | NA
CASSLQEATEQYF | TGTGCCAGCAGCTTGCAGGAAGCAACCGAGCAGTACTTC | TRBJ2-7 | NA | TRBV5-8 | NA
CASSSSGKMGETQYF | TGCGCCAGCAGCTCTAGCGGGAAGATGGGGGAGACCCAGTACTTC | TRBJ2-5 | TRBD2 | TRBV5-1 | NA
CASSEMGARDTGELFF | TGTGCCAGCAGTGAGATGGGAGCCCGAGACACCGGGGAGCTGTTTTTT | TRBJ2-2 | NA | TRBV6-1 | NA
CASSPPGANEKLFF | TGTGCCAGCAGCCCGCCGGGGGCTAATGAAAAACTGTTTTTT | TRBJ1-4 | NA | TRBV7-8 | few
CASSLEQGATEAFF | TGCGCCAGCAGCTTAGAACAGGGCGCCACTGAAGCTTTCTTT | TRBJ1-1 | NA | TRBV4-1 | NA
CASSYSGSYEQYF | TGTGCCAGCAGTTACTCCGGCAGCTACGAGCAGTACTTC | TRBJ2-7 | NA | TRBV6-6 | NA
CATRSSRLASNEQFF | TGTGCCACCAGATCTTCGAGACTAGCAAGCAATGAGCAGTTCTTC | TRBJ2-1 | TRBD2 | TRBV15 | NA
CASSHGSVSSSYNEQFF | TGCGCCAGCAGTCACGGGTCCGTATCGAGCTCCTACAATGAGCAGTTCTTC | TRBJ2-1 | NA | TRBV23-1 | NA
CASSLAAGRGAFF | TGTGCCAGCAGCTTAGCGGCCGGTAGAGGGGCTTTCTTT | TRBJ1-1 | NA | TRBV7-8 | NA
CASEPPRYTGELFF | TGTGCCAGCGAACCCCCGCGGTACACCGGGGAGCTGTTTTTT | TRBJ2-2 | NA | TRBV7-2 | NA
CASSREAGNEQFF | TGTGCCAGCAGCCGGGAGGCGGGCAATGAGCAGTTCTTC | TRBJ2-1 | TRBD2 | TRBV7-9 | NA
CASSVTGTGFYEQYF | TGTGCCAGCAGCGTAACCGGGACAGGGTTCTACGAGCAGTACTTC | TRBJ2-7 | TRBD1 | TRBV7-9 | NA
CASSPSGTTSTDTQYF | TGTGCCAGCAGCCCCTCCGGGACTACTAGCACAGATACGCAGTATTTT | TRBJ2-3 | TRBD2 | TRBV7-2 | NA
CASRTGTLLEAFF | TGTGCCAGCAGAACCGGGACCCTCCTTGAAGCTTTCTTT | TRBJ1-1 | NA | TRBV6-6 | once
CASSLEGQGAEAFF | TGCGCCAGCAGCTTGGAGGGACAGGGGGCTGAAGCTTTCTTT | TRBJ1-1 | TRBD1 | TRBV5-1 | once
CASSNGPAGGEQYF | TGTGCCAGCAGCAACGGGCCGGCCGGGGGCGAGCAGTACTTC | TRBJ2-7 | NA | TRBV7-2 | once
CASSENSGVQYF | TGCGCCAGCAGTGAGAACTCCGGGGTGCAGTACTTC | TRBJ2-7 | NA | TRBV10-2 | NA